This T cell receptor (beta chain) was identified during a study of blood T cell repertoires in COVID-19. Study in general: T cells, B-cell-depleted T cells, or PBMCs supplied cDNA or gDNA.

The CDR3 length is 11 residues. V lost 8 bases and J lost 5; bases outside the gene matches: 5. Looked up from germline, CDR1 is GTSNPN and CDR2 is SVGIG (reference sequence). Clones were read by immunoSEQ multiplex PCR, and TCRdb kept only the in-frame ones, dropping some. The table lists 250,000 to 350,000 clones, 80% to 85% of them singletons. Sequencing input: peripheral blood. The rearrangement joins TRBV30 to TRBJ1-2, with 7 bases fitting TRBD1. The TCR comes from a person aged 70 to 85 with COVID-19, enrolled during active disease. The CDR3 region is CADSRGYGYTF. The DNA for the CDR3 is TGTGCCGACAGCAGGGGGTATGGCTACACCTTC.